In this sample, the clone carrying this T cell receptor (beta chain) turned up a few times. Its antigen remains unknown. A 5'RACE template-switching step, the method used to make TCR cDNA, added a universal primer site and UMIs. A single record per CDR3 protein comes from TCRdb applying MiXCR to the 5' RACE reads. This sample has about 310,000 distinct CDR3 sequences, with more than 3% found just once. This record belongs to a study of T cells after yellow fever vaccination. On the study more broadly: Fractions of low cell number were prepared using SMART-Seq v4 Ultra Low Input. The study, taken as a whole, reports: Of the clonotypes, a small share occurred in both CD4 and CD8 compartments.

The receptor comes from a man between 18 and 29 years old who received the YFV17D yellow fever vaccine. The material sequenced was PBMCs, taken on the day of the yellow fever booster vaccination.

For the CDR3, the DNA is TGCGCCAGCAGCCAAGTAGCGGGGGGGTCTGGGGCCAACGTCCTGACTTTC. Its translation: CASSQVAGGSGANVLTF. V usage is TRBV4-3 and J usage is TRBJ2-6, with 11 bases aligning to TRBD2. V dropped 1 base and J dropped 1; count of bases not matched to a gene: 0. Germline CDR1 reads LGHNA; CDR2 reads YSLEER. This CDR3 has 17 residues.